This entry lists 28 T cell receptor beta chains sequenced from one sample in a study of cytomegalovirus exposure and HLA in healthy donors. PCR employed 60 Vbeta and 13 Jbeta primers. Clones were sequenced by immunoSEQ multiplex PCR, and TCRdb holds only the in-frame ones, with some missing. The data show 150,000 to 200,000 clones, with around 68% seen just once and roughly 1.5% held by the top ten. Specimen: PBMCs. These receptor sequences come from a man between 45 and 60 years old in good health and CMV-seronegative.

This chain joins TRBV6-5 and TRBJ1-1, with D possibly TRBD1 on 6 matching bases. CDR1 and CDR2 (germline): MNHEY, SVGAGI. CDR3 size: 15 residues. V shed 0 bases and J shed 13 bases, with 21 bases lying between them. The CDR3 DNA reads TGTGCCAGCAGTTACTCCCTAGGGGGGGGGTTCGGCCGTTTCTTT. Its translation: CASSYSLGGGFGRFF.

The V gene is TRBV14, the J gene TRBJ1-1; D possibly corresponds to TRBD1 (5 bases). Germline V gene lookup returns CDR1 SGHDN and CDR2 FVKESK. This CDR3 contains 14 residues. Trimming shortened V by 7 bases and J by 5 bases, and 17 bases separated the two germline ends. CDR3 nucleotides: TGTGCCAGCAATCGGTGGGGGGAGAAGACTGAAGCTTTCTTT. Its protein is CASNRWGEKTEAFF.

This chain links TRBV7-8 with TRBJ2-3, with 7 bases fitting TRBD1. V lost 6 bases and J lost 4; bases outside the gene matches: 4. Germline values: CDR1 SGHVS, CDR2 FQNEAQ. This CDR3 has 13 residues. The CDR3 spells CASSVTGADTQYF. In nucleotides, the CDR3 is TGTGCCAGCAGTGTTACAGGGGCAGATACGCAGTATTTT. The full variable domain, completed using reference TRBV7-8 and TRBJ2-3, is GAGVSQSPRYKVAKRGQDVALRCDPISGHVSLFWYQQALGQGPEFLTYFQNEAQLDKSGLPSDRFFAERPEGSVSTLKIQRTQQEDSAVYLCASSVTGADTQYFGPGTRLTVL.

This clone has a handful of counts. CDR3 sequence (DNA): TGTGCCAGCAGTTCCTCGGACAGGGAGGACTACAATGAGCAGTTCTTC. Translating gives CASSSSDREDYNEQFF. The chain couples TRBV7-9 to TRBJ2-1, with TRBD1 matching over 8 bases. Trimming took 6 bases from V and 3 from J; bases not matched to a gene: 10. This CDR3 region has 16 residues. From germline, CDR1 is SEHNR and CDR2 FQNEAQ (reference sequence).

J is TRBJ2-7 and V is TRBV5-1; maybe TRBD2 (6 bases). The CDR3 is made up of 14 amino acids. V was pared by 0 bases and J by 3 bases, with 10 bases between. Germline V gene lookup returns CDR1 SGHRS and CDR2 YFSETQ. The CDR3 DNA is TGCGCCAGCAGCTTGGACGGGGGACGCTACGAGCAGTACTTC. It specifies CASSLDGGRYEQYF.

The J gene is TRBJ1-1, the V gene TRBV29-1; TRBD1 matches 10 bases. With 7 bases clipped from V and 5 bases from J, the junction kept 4 bases outside the gene matches. This CDR3 region has 12 residues. Germline CDR1 and CDR2: SQVTM and ANQGSEA. The CDR3 spells CSADRGQTEAFF. As DNA, the CDR3 is TGCAGCGCTGACAGGGGGCAGACTGAAGCTTTCTTT.

The chain links TRBV5-6 to TRBJ2-3; tentative D call: TRBD2 (5 bases). The germline gives CDR1 SGHDT, CDR2 YYEEEE. The CDR3 consists of 15 residues. V lost 3 bases and J 2 bases, leaving 13 bases between the germline ends. The CDR3 region is CASSSRPGNTDTQYF. The CDR3 DNA reads TGTGCCAGCAGCTCCCGGCCGGGAAACACAGATACGCAGTATTTT.

The chain uses TRBV2 and TRBJ2-2, with 9 nucleotides matching TRBD1. The CDR3 is 15 residues long. CDR1 is SNHLY, CDR2 FYNNEI, per germline. The trim removed 7 bases at V and 7 bases at J, leaving 10 bases unmatched. Here the CDR3 DNA reads TGTGCCAGCACCCCACAGGGGGCGCCCGGCGGGGAGCTGTTTTTT. This translates into CASTPQGAPGGELFF.

V usage is TRBV7-2 and J usage is TRBJ1-1; D may be TRBD1 (6 bases). V lost 4 bases and J lost 5, with 11 bases in between. CDR3 length equals 13 residues. CDR1 is SGHTA and CDR2 is FQGNSA in the germline V gene. The CDR3 here is CASSSTQGTEAFF. The DNA for the CDR3 is TGTGCCAGCAGCTCTACACAGGGTACTGAAGCTTTCTTT.

In its sample, this clone was seen a few times. The J gene is TRBJ2-5, the V gene TRBV9; D is ambiguous. There are 14 residues in the CDR3. The ends were cut back, 4 bases at V and 2 bases at J, with 12 bases in the middle. Germline-derived CDR1 and CDR2 are SGDLS and YYNGEE. Here the CDR3 reads CASSPEQPQETQYF. The DNA of the CDR3 is TGTGCCAGCAGCCCGGAACAGCCTCAAGAGACCCAGTACTTC.

The gene calls are TRBV10-3 and TRBJ1-5, with TRBD1 as a possible D gene (5 bases). Germline CDR1 is ENHRY and CDR2 is SYGVKD. The CDR3 is made up of 14 amino acids. Trimming stripped 3 bases from V and 5 bases from J, with 11 bases between. The CDR3 DNA is TGTGCCATCAGTGACCAGGGCTCCTATCAGCCCCAGCATTTT. This sequence encodes CAISDQGSYQPQHF.

The chain combines TRBV2 with TRBJ1-5; 9 bases agree with TRBD1. The CDR3 runs to 18 residues. Trimming at V came to 3 bases and at J to 6 bases, leaving 15 bases not matched to a gene. Germline CDR1 reads SNHLY; CDR2 reads FYNNEI. For the CDR3, the DNA is TGTGCCAGCAGTGACATCGGGACAGGGAGTTTTGTCAGTCAGCCCCAGCATTTT. Its protein is CASSDIGTGSFVSQPQHF.

The chain combines TRBV5-6 with TRBJ1-2; a weak D match, TRBD1 (6 bases). The CDR3 covers 12 residues. The V end lost 4 bases, the J end lost 6 bases, and 10 bases lay between the germline ends. Germline-derived CDR1 and CDR2 are SGHDT and YYEEEE. This CDR3 reads CASSLQGDGYTF. The CDR3 DNA follows: TGTGCCAGCAGCCTACAGGGAGATGGCTACACCTTC.

The chain employs TRBV6-6 and TRBJ2-7; no reliable D call. Per germline, CDR1 MNHNY and CDR2 SVGAGI (reference sequence). The germline V and J ends were trimmed by 2 bases and 7 bases, with 9 bases remaining between them. This CDR3 region has 12 residues. This CDR3 is CASSYMRLEQYF. In nucleotides, the CDR3 is TGTGCCAGCAGTTACATGCGATTGGAGCAGTACTTC.

This clone appeared a few times. The chain has TRBV4-1 and TRBJ2-3, with TRBD2 identical over 16 bases. V trimming: 1 base; J trimming: 5 bases; junction bases outside the gene matches: 3. Germline assignment: CDR1 MGHRA and CDR2 YSYEKL. The CDR3 has 17 amino acids. The CDR3 DNA reads TGCGCCAGCAGCCAAGGGGGACTAGCGGGGGGGCAAGATACGCAGTATTTT. This codes for CASSQGGLAGGQDTQYF.

The CDR3 nucleotides are TGTGCCAGCAGTGACAGGGATAACTATGGCTACACCTTC. Protein: CASSDRDNYGYTF. This chain uses TRBV27 with TRBJ1-2, with TRBD1 matching 7 bases. The CDR3 runs 13 residues. CDR1 MNHEY and CDR2 SMNVEV come from the germline V gene (reference sequence). Germline trimming cut 5 bases from V and 1 base from J; bases unmatched to any gene: 1.

This clone was detected only a few times. The rearrangement links TRBV5-1 to TRBJ1-1; no clear D gene. CDR1 and CDR2 (germline): SGHRS, YFSETQ. The CDR3 has 11 residues. Trimming stripped 4 bases from V and 4 bases from J, with 5 bases between. The CDR3 loop reads CASSTSTEAFF. CDR3 DNA: TGCGCCAGCAGCACGAGCACTGAAGCTTTCTTT.

In its sample, this clone was seen a few times. The chain joins TRBV14 to TRBJ2-3, with D hard to call. This CDR3 region has 16 residues. Germline V gene data show CDR1 as SGHDN and CDR2 as FVKESK. The ends were cut back, 1 base at V and 0 bases at J, with 11 bases in the middle. CDR3 sequence (DNA): TGTGCCAGCAGCCAAGGACGTTTAGCTAGCACAGATACGCAGTATTTT. As protein: CASSQGRLASTDTQYF.

This clone was picked up a small number of times. The rearrangement links TRBV5-1 to TRBJ1-2; perhaps TRBD1 as D (5 bases). The CDR3 is 12 residues long. V was shortened by 0 bases and J by 7 bases, with 7 bases between the two germline ends. CDR1 is SGHRS and CDR2 is YFSETQ in the germline V gene. The CDR3 region has the DNA TGCGCCAGCAGCTTGGATGGGGCTGGCTACACCTTC. Its protein product is CASSLDGAGYTF.

This clone appeared a few times. The genes are TRBV19 and TRBJ2-1; 9 bases are shared with TRBD1. The CDR3 is 18 amino acids. Unmatched junction bases numbered 18, after V lost 8 bases and J lost 4 bases. Germline V CDR1 and CDR2: LNHDA, SQIVND (reference sequence). CDR3: CASSGTGTPRGLYNEQFF. CDR3 nucleotide sequence: TGTGCCAGTTCCGGGACAGGGACACCACGGGGGCTTTACAATGAGCAGTTCTTC.

The chain employs TRBV5-1 and TRBJ2-7; 7 nucleotides line up with TRBD1. V was clipped by 4 bases and J by 4 bases; unmatched bases: 8. The CDR3 runs 14 residues. Per the germline V gene, CDR1 is SGHRS and CDR2 is YFSETQ. The CDR3 DNA follows: TGCGCCAGCAGCCCGGGACAGAGCCCTTACGAGCAGTACTTC. Translating gives CASSPGQSPYEQYF.

The rearrangement joins TRBV12-2 to TRBJ2-2; whether TRBD2, the table's D call, matches the DNA was not checked. TRBV12-2 is assigned pseudogene status. The CDR3 is made up of 16 amino acids. The CDR3 nucleotides read TGTGCAAGTCGCCTAAGATGGGCGGGGGCATCCGGGGAGCTGTTTTTT. Translation: CASRLRWAGASGELFF.

The V call is TRBV28, the J call TRBJ2-7, with 9 bases fitting TRBD2. CDR3 size: 15 residues. The V gene end was trimmed by 8 bases and the J gene end by 0 bases; junction bases not matched to a gene: 8. Germline V CDR1 and CDR2: MDHEN, SYDVKM. CDR3 coding DNA: TGTGCCAGCGGGCCCGGACTAGCGTTCTCCTACGAGCAGTACTTC. Amino acid sequence: CASGPGLAFSYEQYF. Based on the CDR3 plus reference TRBV28 and TRBJ2-7, the full variable domain is DVKVTQSSRYLVKRTGEKVFLECVQDMDHENMFWYRQDPGLGLRLIYFSYDVKMKEKGDIPEGYSVSREKKERFSLILESASTNQTSMYLCASGPGLAFSYEQYFGPGTRLTVT.

The CDR3 loop is CASGLRGTGELFF. For the CDR3, the DNA is TGTGCTAGTGGTTTGAGGGGTACCGGGGAGCTGTTTTTT. The chain combines TRBV12-5 with TRBJ2-2; weak D call: TRBD1 (5 bases). CDR1 and CDR2 from the germline V gene are LGHNT and FRNRAP. The CDR3 consists of 13 residues. V lost 2 bases, J lost 5 bases, and 6 bases lay in between. Complete variable domain (other parts from reference TRBV12-5 and TRBJ2-2): DARVTQTPRHKVTEMGQEVTMRCQPILGHNTVFWYRQTMMQGLELLAYFRNRAPLDDSGMPKDRFSAEMPDATLATLKIQPSEPRDSAVYFCASGLRGTGELFFGEGSRLTVL.

The V and J genes are TRBV6-1 and TRBJ2-3, with 9 bases that match TRBD2. CDR3 length: 17 residues. CDR1 and CDR2 from the germline V gene are MNHNS and SASEGT. V lost 4 bases to trimming and J lost 6 bases; unmatched junction nucleotides: 14. CDR3 sequence (DNA): TGTGCCAGCAGTGGACTAGCGGTCCCACGTGGGGGGGATACGCAGTATTTT. This translates into CASSGLAVPRGGDTQYF.

The chain has TRBV7-2 and TRBJ1-5; D is uncertain. The CDR3 is 15 amino acids. V was trimmed by 7 bases and J by 2 bases, leaving 15 bases between them. CDR1 SGHTA and CDR2 FQGNSA come from the germline V gene. The chain's CDR3 is CASTISLGGNQPQHF. The CDR3 DNA is TGTGCCAGCACGATTTCCCTTGGAGGCAATCAGCCCCAGCATTTT.

The chain couples TRBV5-1 to TRBJ2-7; weak D call: TRBD1 (6 bases). Germline V lookup: CDR1 SGHRS, CDR2 YFSETQ. V was cut by 4 bases and J by 6 bases, with 17 bases left in between. The CDR3 sequence is 14 residues long. The CDR3 coding sequence is TGCGCCAGCAGCAGGGACATCGGGATAACCGAGCAGTACTTC. This encodes CASSRDIGITEQYF.

This clone was seen only a few times. This sequence joins TRBV7-2 and TRBJ2-2, with D perhaps TRBD1 (5 bases). The V end lost 5 bases, the J end lost 5 bases, and 18 bases lay between the germline ends. Germline lookup yields CDR1 SGHTA and CDR2 FQGNSA. CDR3 length: 16 amino acids. For the CDR3, the DNA is TGTGCCAGCAGCCAAGGGGCTTCGCGTGTGACCGGGGAGCTGTTTTTT. Its protein is CASSQGASRVTGELFF.